Listed here are 15 T cell receptor beta chains from one sample, sequenced in a study of blood T cell repertoires in COVID-19. TCRdb keeps only in-frame clones here, not all; method: immunoSEQ multiplex PCR. The sample lists some 400,000 clones, roughly 86% seen once, with more than 1% in the top ten. What was sequenced was peripheral blood. These TCRs come from a human donor with acute or convalescent COVID-19. The donor label of this sample is uncertain.

The chain has TRBV12-3 or TRBV12-4 and TRBJ2-7; TRBD1 matches 7 bases. The CDR3 is 13 amino acids. J lost 0 bases, V lost 6 bases, and 2 bases had no gene match. In DNA, the CDR3 is TGTGCCAGCAGGGGACAGCTCTCCTACGAGCAGTACTTC. Translation: CASRGQLSYEQYF.

The chain couples TRBV5-1 to TRBJ2-2; D possibly corresponds to TRBD1 (5 bases). The germline V and J ends were trimmed by 4 bases and 5 bases, with 12 bases remaining between them. The CDR3 consists of 14 residues. Germline V gives CDR1 SGHRS, CDR2 YFSETQ. CDR3 residues: CASSGQGRTGELFF. In DNA, the CDR3 is TGCGCCAGCAGCGGGCAGGGTCGAACCGGGGAGCTGTTTTTT.

In its sample, this clone was seen a few times. This chain links TRBV20-1 with TRBJ2-7, with a possible D match to TRBD1 (6 bases). Germline V gives CDR1 DFQATT, CDR2 SNEGSKA (reference sequence). Trimming removed 3 bases at V and 5 bases at J, with 11 bases between. There are 12 residues in the CDR3. CDR3 in amino acids: CSASRTVHEQYF. Here the CDR3 DNA reads TGCAGTGCTAGTCGGACAGTCCACGAGCAGTACTTC.

The gene calls are TRBV4-1 and TRBJ2-4, with TRBD2 matching 9 bases. Germline trimming cut 2 bases from V and 7 bases from J; bases unmatched to any gene: 12. This CDR3 is built from 17 residues. CDR1 MGHRA and CDR2 YSYEKL come from the germline V gene. CDR3 in DNA: TGCGCCAGCAGCCAAATTAGCCGCGGGAGGGCCTCGAACATTCAGTACTTC. Translating it yields CASSQISRGRASNIQYF.

This clone has a handful of counts. The rearrangement joins TRBV7-8 to TRBJ1-6; 7 bases map to TRBD1. The germline V gene has CDR1 SGHVS and CDR2 FQNEAQ. CDR3 length: 14 residues. V trimming: 5 bases; J trimming: 5 bases; junction bases outside the gene matches: 3. CDR3: CASSPDRNNSPLHF. CDR3 coding DNA: TGTGCCAGCAGCCCGGACAGGAATAATTCACCCCTCCACTTT. Full variable domain (rest looked up from reference TRBV7-8 and TRBJ1-6): GAGVSQSPRYKVAKRGQDVALRCDPISGHVSLFWYQQALGQGPEFLTYFQNEAQLDKSGLPSDRFFAERPEGSVSTLKIQRTQQEDSAVYLCASSPDRNNSPLHFGNGTRLTVT.

The J gene is TRBJ1-2, the V gene TRBV7-8; the D gene is possibly TRBD1 (5 bases). V was trimmed by 2 bases and J by 1 base, leaving 11 bases between them. Germline assignment: CDR1 SGHVS and CDR2 FQNEAQ. The CDR3 runs to 15 residues. The CDR3 loop is CASSLWAGNNYGYTF. Written as DNA, the CDR3 is TGTGCCAGCAGCTTATGGGCAGGGAATAACTATGGCTACACCTTC.

Comment on this clone: At one of its ends the junction is not consistent with the germline gene, which may arise from a read error. The chain carries TRBV10-3 and TRBJ2-5; TRBD2 agrees at 13 bases. This CDR3 contains 15 residues. Germline V gives CDR1 ENHRY, CDR2 SYGVKD. The CDR3 coding sequence is TGTGCCATCAGTCCCGGGACTAGCGGGACAGAGGCCCAGTACTTC. Translating it yields CAISPGTSGTEAQYF.

Remarks on this clone: Other DNA sequences in the sample encode the same CDR3. The chain couples TRBV19 to TRBJ1-1; 9 positions match TRBD1. The V gene end was trimmed by 5 bases and the J gene end by 1 base; junction bases not matched to a gene: 2. This CDR3 is 14 amino acids long. Germline CDR1 is LNHDA and CDR2 is SQIVND (reference sequence). The CDR3 DNA sequence: TGTGCCAGTAGTCCGGACAGGGGGAACACTGAAGCTTTCTTT. It encodes CASSPDRGNTEAFF.

This clone was seen only once. The gene calls are TRBV6-5 and TRBJ2-5, with unresolved D. CDR1 is MNHEY, CDR2 SVGAGI, per germline. V lost 6 bases to trimming and J lost 4 bases, with 15 bases between them. The CDR3 has 14 residues. The CDR3 sequence is CASRRGSLTETQYF. The DNA of the CDR3 is TGTGCCAGCAGGAGAGGCAGTCTTACAGAGACCCAGTACTTC.

This clone was seen only once. The chain combines TRBV2 with TRBJ2-1, with 9 positions matching TRBD2. J gave up 8 bases and V 11 bases, and 10 bases lay outside the gene matches. Germline V gene lookup returns CDR1 SNHLY and CDR2 FYNNEI. The CDR3 is 13 amino acids. CDR3: CAGARGGAHEQFF. DNA for the CDR3: TGTGCCGGCGCCCGCGGGGGGGCCCATGAGCAGTTCTTC.

V is TRBV4-1 and J is TRBJ2-7; TRBD1 agrees at 11 bases. The germline gives CDR1 MGHRA, CDR2 YSYEKL. Trimming at V came to 4 bases and at J to 6 bases, leaving 11 bases not matched to a gene. This CDR3 is built from 16 residues. The CDR3, as DNA: TGCGCCAGCAGCCTCGCTGCCGGGACAGGGGGACGCGAGCAGTACTTC. It is translated as CASSLAAGTGGREQYF.

This sequence joins TRBV19 and TRBJ1-1; the D gene is possibly TRBD1 (5 bases). CDR1 LNHDA and CDR2 SQIVND come from the germline V gene (reference sequence). The CDR3 is 16 residues long. Trimming removed 6 bases from V and 6 bases from J, with 23 bases in between. The CDR3 DNA reads TGTGCCAGTAGATCCCCGGGTGGGGCGAGTGAGCCTGAAGCTTTCTTT. As protein: CASRSPGGASEPEAFF.

The genes are TRBV21-1 and TRBJ2-4; the table's D call of TRBD1 was not tested on the DNA. TRBV21-1 is annotated as a pseudogene. There are 19 residues in the CDR3. CDR3 nucleotide sequence: TGTGCCAGCCCCGACAAGGGGACAGGGGAAGCGATAGCCAAAAACATTCAGTACTTC. It encodes CASPDKGTGEAIAKNIQYF.

Only one count was recorded for this clone. The chain carries TRBV9 and TRBJ1-2, with D possibly being TRBD1 (5 bases). The germline V gene encodes CDR1 SGDLS and CDR2 YYNGEE. The CDR3 runs to 17 residues. The V gene lost 0 bases and the J gene lost 0 bases, with 15 bases spanning the gap. This CDR3 reads CASSVEAFKTANYGYTF. The CDR3 DNA sequence: TGTGCCAGCAGCGTAGAGGCGTTCAAGACAGCTAACTATGGCTACACCTTC.

The chain couples TRBV14 to TRBJ2-1; 8 bases align to TRBD1. V shed 4 bases and J 7 bases; nucleotides not matched to a gene: 6. The germline CDR1 and CDR2 sequences are SGHDN and FVKESK. CDR3 length: 14 residues. The CDR3: CASSPSRGQNEQFF. CDR3 DNA sequence: TGTGCCAGCAGCCCCTCCAGGGGGCAGAATGAGCAGTTCTTC.